This TCR beta chain was found in a study of CD8+CD57+ T cells in acquired aplastic anemia. Overall study context: Yields of DNA that came from sorted CD4+ and CD8+ cells averaged about 3.4 ug.

Study-level points and caveats: Significant differences in CD8+ Simpson's diversity were not observed between patients and controls. In common between the patients and the controls were twenty-nine CD8+ CDR3 sequences.

This clonotype was seen a single time. Antigen specificity is unknown. A read error may produce the germline difference seen at one junction end. Before being chosen for sequencing, patients had shown CD8+CD57+ cell expansion by flow cytometry. No therapy was given to patients before blood sampling. Genomic DNA, the template, was used for profiling of the TCR beta VDJ and CDR3. TCRdb passed the reads through MiXCR, listing each CDR3 protein once. Among about 160,000 distinct CDR3 sequences listed, 71% were seen once. Sample: sorted CD4+, CD8+, or CD8+CD57+ T cells (not recorded which) from PBMCs. The sequence came from a human donor with aplastic anemia.

The CDR3 region has the DNA TGTGCCAGCAGTGAAGAGGGTACTTATGGCTGCACCTTC. It specifies CASSEEGTYGCTF. The chain links TRBV2 to TRBJ1-2; D is ambiguous. Per germline, CDR1 SNHLY and CDR2 FYNNEI. CDR3 length: 13 amino acids.